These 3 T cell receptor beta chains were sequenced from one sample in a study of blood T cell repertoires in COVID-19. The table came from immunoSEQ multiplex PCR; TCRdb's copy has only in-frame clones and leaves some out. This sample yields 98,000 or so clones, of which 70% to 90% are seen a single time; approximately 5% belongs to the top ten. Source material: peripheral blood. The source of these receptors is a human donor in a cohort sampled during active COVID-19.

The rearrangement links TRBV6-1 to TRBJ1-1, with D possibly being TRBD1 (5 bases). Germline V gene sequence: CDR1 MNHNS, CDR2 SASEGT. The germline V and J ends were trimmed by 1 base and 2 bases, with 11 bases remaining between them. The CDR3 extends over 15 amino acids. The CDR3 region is CASSEGAGPNTEAFF. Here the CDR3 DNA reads TGTGCCAGCAGTGAAGGAGCGGGGCCTAACACTGAAGCTTTCTTT.

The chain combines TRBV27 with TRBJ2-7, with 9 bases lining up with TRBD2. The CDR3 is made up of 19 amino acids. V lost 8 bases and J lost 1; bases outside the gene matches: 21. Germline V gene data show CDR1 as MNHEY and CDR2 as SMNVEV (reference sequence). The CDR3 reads CASRIRGYSGSPLSYEQYF. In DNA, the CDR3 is TGTGCCAGCCGAATTCGGGGGTATAGCGGGAGCCCTCTTTCCTACGAGCAGTACTTC.

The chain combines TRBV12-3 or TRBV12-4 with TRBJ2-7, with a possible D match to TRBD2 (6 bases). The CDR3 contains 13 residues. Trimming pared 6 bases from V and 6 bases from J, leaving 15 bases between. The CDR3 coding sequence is TGTGCCAGCAGACGCGGGGTAGCTCGCGAGCAGTACTTC. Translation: CASRRGVAREQYF.